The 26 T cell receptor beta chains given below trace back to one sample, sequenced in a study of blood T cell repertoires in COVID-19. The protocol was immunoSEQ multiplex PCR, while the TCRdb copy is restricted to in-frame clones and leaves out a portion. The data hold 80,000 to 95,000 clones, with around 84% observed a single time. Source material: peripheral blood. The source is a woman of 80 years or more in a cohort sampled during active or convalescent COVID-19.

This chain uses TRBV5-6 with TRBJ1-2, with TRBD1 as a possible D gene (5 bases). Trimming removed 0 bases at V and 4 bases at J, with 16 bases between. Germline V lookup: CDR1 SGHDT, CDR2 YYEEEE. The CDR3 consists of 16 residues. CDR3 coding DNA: TGTGCCAGCAGCTTGGCGGGGGAATCCTGGGCCTATGGCTACACCTTC. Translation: CASSLAGESWAYGYTF.

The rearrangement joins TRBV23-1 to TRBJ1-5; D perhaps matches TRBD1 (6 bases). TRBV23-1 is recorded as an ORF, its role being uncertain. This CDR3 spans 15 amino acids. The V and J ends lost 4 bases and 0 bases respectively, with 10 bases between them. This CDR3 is CASSLRGYSNQPQHF. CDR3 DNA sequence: TGCGCCAGCAGTCTCAGGGGCTATAGCAATCAGCCCCAGCATTTT.

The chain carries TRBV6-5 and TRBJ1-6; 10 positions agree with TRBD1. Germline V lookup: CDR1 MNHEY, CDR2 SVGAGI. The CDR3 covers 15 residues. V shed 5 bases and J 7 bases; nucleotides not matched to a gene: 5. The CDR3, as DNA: TGTGCCAGCAGTCCCGGGACAGGGGCGAATTCACCCCTCCACTTT. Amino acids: CASSPGTGANSPLHF.

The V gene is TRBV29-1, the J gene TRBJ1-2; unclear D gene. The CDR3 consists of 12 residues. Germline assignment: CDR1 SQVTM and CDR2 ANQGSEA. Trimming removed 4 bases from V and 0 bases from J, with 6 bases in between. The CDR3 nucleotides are TGCAGCGTTGTCGGGGCTAACTATGGCTACACCTTC. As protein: CSVVGANYGYTF.

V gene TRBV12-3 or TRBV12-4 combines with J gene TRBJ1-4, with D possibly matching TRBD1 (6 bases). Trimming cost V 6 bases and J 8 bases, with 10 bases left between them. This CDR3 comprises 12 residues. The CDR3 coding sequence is TGTGCCAGCAGACAGGGCGAGGAAAAACTGTTTTTT. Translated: CASRQGEEKLFF.

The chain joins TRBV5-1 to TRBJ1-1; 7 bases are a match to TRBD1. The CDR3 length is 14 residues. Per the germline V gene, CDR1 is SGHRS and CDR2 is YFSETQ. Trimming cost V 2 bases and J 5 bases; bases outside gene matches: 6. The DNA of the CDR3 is TGCGCCAGCAGCTTTTTACAGGGGACTACTGAAGCTTTCTTT. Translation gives CASSFLQGTTEAFF.

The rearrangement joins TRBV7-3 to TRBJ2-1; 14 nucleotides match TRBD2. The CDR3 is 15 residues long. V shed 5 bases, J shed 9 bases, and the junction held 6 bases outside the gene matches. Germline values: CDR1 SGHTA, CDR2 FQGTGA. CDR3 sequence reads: CASSPRLAGGSEQFF. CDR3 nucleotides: TGTGCCAGCAGCCCGCGACTAGCGGGAGGGAGTGAGCAGTTCTTC. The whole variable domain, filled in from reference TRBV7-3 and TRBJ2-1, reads GAGVSQTPSNKVTEKGKYVELRCDPISGHTALYWYRQSLGQGPEFLIYFQGTGAADDSGLPNDRFFAVRPEGSVSTLKIQRTERGDSAVYLCASSPRLAGGSEQFFGPGTRLTVL.

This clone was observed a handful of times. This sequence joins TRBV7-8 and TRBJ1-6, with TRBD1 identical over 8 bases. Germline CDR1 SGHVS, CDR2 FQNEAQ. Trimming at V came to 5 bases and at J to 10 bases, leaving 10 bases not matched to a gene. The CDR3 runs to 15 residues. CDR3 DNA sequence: TGTGCCAGCAGCCGAGGGACAGGAGAGTACTCACCCCTCCACTTT. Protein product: CASSRGTGEYSPLHF.

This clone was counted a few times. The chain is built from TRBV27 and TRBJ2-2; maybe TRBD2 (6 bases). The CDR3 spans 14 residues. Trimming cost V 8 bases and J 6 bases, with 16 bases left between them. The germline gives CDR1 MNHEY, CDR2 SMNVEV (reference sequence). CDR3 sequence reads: CASGSHRGAGELFF. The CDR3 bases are TGTGCCAGCGGATCCCACCGCGGGGCCGGGGAGCTGTTTTTT.

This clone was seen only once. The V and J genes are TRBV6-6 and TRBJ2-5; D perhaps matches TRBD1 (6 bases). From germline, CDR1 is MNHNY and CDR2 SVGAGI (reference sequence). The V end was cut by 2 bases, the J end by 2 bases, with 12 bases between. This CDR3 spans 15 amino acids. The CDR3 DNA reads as TGTGCCAGCAGTTACCCCAAGGGGGTTCAAGAGACCCAGTACTTC. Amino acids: CASSYPKGVQETQYF.

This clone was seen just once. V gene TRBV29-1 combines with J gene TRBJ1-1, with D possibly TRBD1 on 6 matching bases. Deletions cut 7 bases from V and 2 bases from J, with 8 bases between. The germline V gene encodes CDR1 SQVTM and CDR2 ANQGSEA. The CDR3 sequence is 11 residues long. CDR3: CSGTVNTEAFF. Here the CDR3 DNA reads TGCAGCGGGACAGTTAACACTGAAGCTTTCTTT.

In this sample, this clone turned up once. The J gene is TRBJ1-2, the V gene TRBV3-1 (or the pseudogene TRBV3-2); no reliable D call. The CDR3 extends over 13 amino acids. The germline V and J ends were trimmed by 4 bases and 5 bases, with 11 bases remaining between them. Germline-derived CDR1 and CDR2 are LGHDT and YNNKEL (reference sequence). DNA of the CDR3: TGTGCCAGCAGCCCTCGAGCAGGATATGGCTACACCTTC. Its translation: CASSPRAGYGYTF.

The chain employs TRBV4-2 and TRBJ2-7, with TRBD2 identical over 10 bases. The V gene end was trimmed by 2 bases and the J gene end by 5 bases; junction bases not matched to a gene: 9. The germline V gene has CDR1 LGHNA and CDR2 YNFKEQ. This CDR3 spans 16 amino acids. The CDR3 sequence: CASSQSGLAGADEQYV. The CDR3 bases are TGTGCCAGCAGCCAAAGCGGGCTAGCGGGAGCAGACGAGCAGTACGTC.

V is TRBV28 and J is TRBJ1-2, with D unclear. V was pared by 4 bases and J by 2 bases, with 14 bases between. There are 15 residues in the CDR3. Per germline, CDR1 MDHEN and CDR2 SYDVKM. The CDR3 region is CASSYVRGQNYGYTF. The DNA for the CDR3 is TGTGCCAGCAGTTACGTGAGAGGGCAGAACTATGGCTACACCTTC.

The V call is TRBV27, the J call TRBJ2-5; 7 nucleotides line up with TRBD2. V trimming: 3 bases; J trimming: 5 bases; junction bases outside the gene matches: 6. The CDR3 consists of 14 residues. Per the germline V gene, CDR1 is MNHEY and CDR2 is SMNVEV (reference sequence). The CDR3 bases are TGTGCCAGCAGTTTGAGCGGGATCTTGGAGACCCAGTACTTC. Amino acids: CASSLSGILETQYF.

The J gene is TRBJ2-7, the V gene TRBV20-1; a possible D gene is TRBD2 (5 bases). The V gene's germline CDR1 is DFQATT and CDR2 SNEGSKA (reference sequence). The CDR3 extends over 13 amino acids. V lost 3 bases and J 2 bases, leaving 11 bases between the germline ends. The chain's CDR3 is CSASASRTYEQYF. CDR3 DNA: TGCAGTGCTAGTGCTAGCAGGACCTACGAGCAGTACTTC.

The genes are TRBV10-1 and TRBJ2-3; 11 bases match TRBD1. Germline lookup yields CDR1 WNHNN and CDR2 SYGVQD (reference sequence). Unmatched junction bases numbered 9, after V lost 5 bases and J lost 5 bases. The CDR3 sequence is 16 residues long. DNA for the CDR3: TGCGCCAGCAGTTACCGGACAGGGGGCGAGGAAGATACGCAGTATTTT. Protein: CASSYRTGGEEDTQYF.

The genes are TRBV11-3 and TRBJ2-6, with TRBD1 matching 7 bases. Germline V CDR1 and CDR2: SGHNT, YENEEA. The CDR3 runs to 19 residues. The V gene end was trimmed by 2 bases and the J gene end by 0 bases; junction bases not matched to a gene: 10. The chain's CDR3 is CASSLKTGSSLSGANVLTF. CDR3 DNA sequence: TGTGCCAGCAGCTTAAAGACAGGGTCCTCCCTCTCTGGGGCCAACGTCCTGACTTTC.

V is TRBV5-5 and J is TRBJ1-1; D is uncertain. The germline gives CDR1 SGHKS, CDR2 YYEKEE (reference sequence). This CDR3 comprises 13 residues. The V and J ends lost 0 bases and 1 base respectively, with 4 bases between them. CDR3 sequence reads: CASSLGENTEAFF. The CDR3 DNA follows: TGTGCCAGCAGCTTGGGAGAGAACACTGAAGCTTTCTTT. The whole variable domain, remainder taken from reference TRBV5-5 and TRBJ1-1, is DAGVTQSPTHLIKTRGQQVTLRCSPISGHKSVSWYQQVLGQGPQFIFQYYEKEERGRGNFPDRFSARQFPNYSSELNVNALLLGDSALYLCASSLGENTEAFFGQGTRLTVV.

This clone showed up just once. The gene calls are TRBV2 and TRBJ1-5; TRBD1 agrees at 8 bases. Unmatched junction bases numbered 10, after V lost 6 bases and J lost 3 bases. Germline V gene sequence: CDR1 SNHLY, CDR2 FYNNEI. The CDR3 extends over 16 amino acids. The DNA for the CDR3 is TGTGCCAGCAGGAAAGCGGGGGGACAGGTCAATCAGCCCCAGCATTTT. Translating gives CASRKAGGQVNQPQHF.

CDR3 bases: TGTGCCAGCAGCTTTGGGACTAGCGGGAGCTACGAGCAGTACTTC. Translating gives CASSFGTSGSYEQYF. The rearrangement uses TRBV11-2 and TRBJ2-7; 14 bases are a match to TRBD2. The CDR3 has 15 amino acids. From germline, CDR1 is SGHAT and CDR2 FQNNGV. V lost 3 bases to trimming and J lost 3 bases; unmatched junction nucleotides: 1.

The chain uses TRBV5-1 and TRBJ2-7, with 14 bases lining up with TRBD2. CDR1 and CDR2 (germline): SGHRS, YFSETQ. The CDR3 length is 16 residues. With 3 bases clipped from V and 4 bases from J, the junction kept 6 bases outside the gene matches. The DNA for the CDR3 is TGCGCCAGCAGCTCGACCGGGACTAGCGGGAGATACGAGCAGTACGTC. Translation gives CASSSTGTSGRYEQYV.

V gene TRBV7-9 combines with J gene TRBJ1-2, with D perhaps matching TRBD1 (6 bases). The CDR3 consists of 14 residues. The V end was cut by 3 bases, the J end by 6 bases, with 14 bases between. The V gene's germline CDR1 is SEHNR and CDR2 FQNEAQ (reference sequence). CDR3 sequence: CASSFGQTPNGYTF. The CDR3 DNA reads TGTGCCAGCAGCTTCGGACAGACACCCAATGGCTACACCTTC.

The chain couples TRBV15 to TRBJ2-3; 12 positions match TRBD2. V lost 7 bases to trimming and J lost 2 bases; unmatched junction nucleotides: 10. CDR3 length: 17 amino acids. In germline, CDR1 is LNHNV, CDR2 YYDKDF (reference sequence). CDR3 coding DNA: TGTGCCACCAAAGCCCCTAGCGGGAGGGCCAACACAGATACGCAGTATTTT. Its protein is CATKAPSGRANTDTQYF.

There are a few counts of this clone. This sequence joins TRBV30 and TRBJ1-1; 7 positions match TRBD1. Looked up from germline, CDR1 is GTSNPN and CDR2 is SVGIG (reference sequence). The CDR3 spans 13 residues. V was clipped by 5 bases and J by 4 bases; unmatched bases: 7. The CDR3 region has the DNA TGTGCCTGGTTACCCAGGGGGTTCACTGAAGCTTTCTTT. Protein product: CAWLPRGFTEAFF.

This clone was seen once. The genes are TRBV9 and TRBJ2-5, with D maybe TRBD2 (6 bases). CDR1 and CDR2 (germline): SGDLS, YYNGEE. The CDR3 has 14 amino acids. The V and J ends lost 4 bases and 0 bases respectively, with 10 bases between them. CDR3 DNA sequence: TGTGCCAGCAGCCCGTCGGGGGACCAAGAGACCCAGTACTTC. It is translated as CASSPSGDQETQYF.